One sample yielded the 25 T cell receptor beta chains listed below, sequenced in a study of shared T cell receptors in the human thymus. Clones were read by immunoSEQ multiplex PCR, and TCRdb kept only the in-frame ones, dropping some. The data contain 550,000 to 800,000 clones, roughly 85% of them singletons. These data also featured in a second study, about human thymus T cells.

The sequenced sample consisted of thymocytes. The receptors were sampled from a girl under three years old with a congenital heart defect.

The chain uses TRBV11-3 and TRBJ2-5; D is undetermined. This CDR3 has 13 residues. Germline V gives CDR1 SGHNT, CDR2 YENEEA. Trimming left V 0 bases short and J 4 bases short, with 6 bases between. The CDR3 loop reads CASSLDYRETQYF. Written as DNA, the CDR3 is TGTGCCAGCAGCTTAGACTACCGAGAGACCCAGTACTTC.

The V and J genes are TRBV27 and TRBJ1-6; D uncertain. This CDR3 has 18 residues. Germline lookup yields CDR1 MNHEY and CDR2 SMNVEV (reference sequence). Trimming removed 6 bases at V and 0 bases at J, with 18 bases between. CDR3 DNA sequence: TGTGCCAGCAGGTCCCACAGAGACGCTAACTCCTATAATTCACCCCTCCACTTT. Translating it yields CASRSHRDANSYNSPLHF.

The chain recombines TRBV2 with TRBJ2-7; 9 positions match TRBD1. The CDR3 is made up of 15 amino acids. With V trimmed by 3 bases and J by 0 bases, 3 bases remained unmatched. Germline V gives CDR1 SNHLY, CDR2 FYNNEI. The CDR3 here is CASSDRTGASYEQYF. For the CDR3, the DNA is TGTGCCAGCAGTGACCGGACAGGGGCCTCCTACGAGCAGTACTTC.

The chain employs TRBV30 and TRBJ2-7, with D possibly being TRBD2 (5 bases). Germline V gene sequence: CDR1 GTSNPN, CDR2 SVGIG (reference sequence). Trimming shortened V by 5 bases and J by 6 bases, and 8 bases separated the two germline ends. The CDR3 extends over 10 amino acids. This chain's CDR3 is CAWARGEQYF. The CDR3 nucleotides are TGTGCCTGGGCCCGGGGCGAGCAGTACTTC.

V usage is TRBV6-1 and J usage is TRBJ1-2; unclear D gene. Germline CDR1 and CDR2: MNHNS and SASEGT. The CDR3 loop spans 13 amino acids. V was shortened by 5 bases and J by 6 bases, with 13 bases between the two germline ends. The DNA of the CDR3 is TGTGCCAGCAGTCCCCATATGGCAGATGGCTACACCTTC. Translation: CASSPHMADGYTF.

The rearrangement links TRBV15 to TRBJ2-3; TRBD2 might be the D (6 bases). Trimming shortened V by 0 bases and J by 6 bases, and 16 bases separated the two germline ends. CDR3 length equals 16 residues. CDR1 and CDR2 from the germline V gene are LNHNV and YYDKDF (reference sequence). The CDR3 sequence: CATSRDTTSLRDTQYF. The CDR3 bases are TGTGCCACCAGCAGAGATACCACTAGCCTGCGGGATACGCAGTATTTT.

CDR3 DNA: TGCGCCAGCAGCCCCCTCGCAGGACAGGGTTGGAAGTATGGCTACACCTTC. Translated, it gives CASSPLAGQGWKYGYTF. The chain recombines TRBV5-1 with TRBJ1-2; 8 bases are shared with TRBD1. With 4 bases clipped from V and 5 bases from J, the junction kept 16 bases outside the gene matches. Germline CDR1 is SGHRS and CDR2 is YFSETQ. The CDR3 extends over 17 amino acids. Full variable domain (missing parts from reference TRBV5-1 and TRBJ1-2): KAGVTQTPRYLIKTRGQQVTLSCSPISGHRSVSWYQQTPGQGLQFLFEYFSETQRNKGNFPGRFSGRQFSNSRSEMNVSTLELGDSALYLCASSPLAGQGWKYGYTFGSGTRLTVV.

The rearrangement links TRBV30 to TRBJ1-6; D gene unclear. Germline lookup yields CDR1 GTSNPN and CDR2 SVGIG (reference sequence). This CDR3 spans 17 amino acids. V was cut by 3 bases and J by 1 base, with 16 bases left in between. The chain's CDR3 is CAWSPRGRSSYNSPLHF. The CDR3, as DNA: TGTGCCTGGAGCCCCCGGGGAAGAAGTTCCTATAATTCACCCCTCCACTTT.

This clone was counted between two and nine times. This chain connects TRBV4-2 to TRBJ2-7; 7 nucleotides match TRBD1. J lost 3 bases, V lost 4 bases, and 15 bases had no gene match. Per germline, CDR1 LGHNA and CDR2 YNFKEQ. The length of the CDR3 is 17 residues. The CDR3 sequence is CASSPRFPGTALYEQYF. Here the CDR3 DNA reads TGTGCCAGCAGCCCGAGGTTCCCCGGGACAGCCCTCTACGAGCAGTACTTC.

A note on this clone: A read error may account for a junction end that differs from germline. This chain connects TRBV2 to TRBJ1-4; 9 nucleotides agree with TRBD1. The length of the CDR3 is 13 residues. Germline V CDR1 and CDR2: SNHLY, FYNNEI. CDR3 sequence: CARSGTGREKLFF. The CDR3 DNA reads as TGTGCCAGGAGTGGGACAGGGCGTGAAAAACTGTTTTTT.

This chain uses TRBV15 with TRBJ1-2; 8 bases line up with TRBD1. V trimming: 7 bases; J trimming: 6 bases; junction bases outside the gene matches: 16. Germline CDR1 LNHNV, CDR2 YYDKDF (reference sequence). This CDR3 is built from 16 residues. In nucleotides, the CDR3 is TGTGCCACCACCTACGGACAGGGCTTAGGAAAGGATGGCTACACCTTC. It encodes CATTYGQGLGKDGYTF.

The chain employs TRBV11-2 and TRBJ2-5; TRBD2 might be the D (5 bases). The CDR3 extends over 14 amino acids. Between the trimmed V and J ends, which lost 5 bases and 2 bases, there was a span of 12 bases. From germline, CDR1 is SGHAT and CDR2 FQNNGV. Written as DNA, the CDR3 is TGTGCCAGCAGCCTACCGGGGAGACAAGAGACCCAGTACTTC. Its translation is CASSLPGRQETQYF.

CDR3 sequence: CATSSGGAGRNGYTF. CDR3 nucleotide sequence: TGTGCCACCTCCTCCGGTGGGGCAGGGCGCAATGGCTACACCTTC. V usage is TRBV27 and J usage is TRBJ1-2; D is perhaps TRBD1 (5 bases). V gave up 10 bases and J gave up 6 bases, with 24 bases separating them. This CDR3 is 15 amino acids long. Germline V CDR1 and CDR2: MNHEY, SMNVEV (reference sequence).

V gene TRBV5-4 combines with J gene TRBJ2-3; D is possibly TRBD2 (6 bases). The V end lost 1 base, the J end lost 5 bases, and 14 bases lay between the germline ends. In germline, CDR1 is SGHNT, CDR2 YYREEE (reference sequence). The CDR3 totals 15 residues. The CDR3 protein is CASSLKLRGRDTQYF. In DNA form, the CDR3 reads TGTGCCAGCAGCTTGAAGTTGCGGGGTCGAGATACGCAGTATTTT.

The DNA for the CDR3 is TGTGCCAGCAGCGAAAGAGCAGGGAGGGGGAATCAGCCCCAGCATTTT. The encoded protein is CASSERAGRGNQPQHF. The chain couples TRBV7-8 to TRBJ1-5; D may be TRBD1 (6 bases). Trimming shortened V by 5 bases and J by 4 bases, and 18 bases separated the two germline ends. The CDR3 totals 16 residues. Per germline, CDR1 SGHVS and CDR2 FQNEAQ.

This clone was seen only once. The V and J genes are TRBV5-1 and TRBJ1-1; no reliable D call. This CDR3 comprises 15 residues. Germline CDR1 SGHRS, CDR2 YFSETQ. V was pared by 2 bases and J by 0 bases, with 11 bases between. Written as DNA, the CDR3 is TGCGCCAGCAGCTTATTAAACAGAGTGAACACTGAAGCTTTCTTT. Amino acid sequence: CASSLLNRVNTEAFF.

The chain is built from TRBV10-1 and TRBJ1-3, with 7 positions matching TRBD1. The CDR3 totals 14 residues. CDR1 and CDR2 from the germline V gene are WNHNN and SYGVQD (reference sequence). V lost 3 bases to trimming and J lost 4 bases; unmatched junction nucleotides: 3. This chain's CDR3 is CASSDRGQGNTIYF. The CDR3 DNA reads TGCGCCAGCAGTGATAGGGGACAGGGAAACACCATATATTTT.

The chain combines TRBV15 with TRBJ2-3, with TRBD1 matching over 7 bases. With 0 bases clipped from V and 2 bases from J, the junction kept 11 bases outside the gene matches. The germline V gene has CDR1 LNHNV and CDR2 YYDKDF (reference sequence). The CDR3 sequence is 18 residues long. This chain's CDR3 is CATSREGWGQSITDTQYF. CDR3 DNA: TGTGCCACCAGCAGAGAAGGGTGGGGACAGTCCATCACAGATACGCAGTATTTT.

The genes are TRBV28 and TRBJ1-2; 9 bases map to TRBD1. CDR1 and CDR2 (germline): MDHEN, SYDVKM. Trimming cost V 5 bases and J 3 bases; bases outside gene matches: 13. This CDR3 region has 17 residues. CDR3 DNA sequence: TGTGCCAGCAGTCCACCCCCCGGGACAGGGCACCACTATGGCTACACCTTC. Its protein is CASSPPPGTGHHYGYTF.

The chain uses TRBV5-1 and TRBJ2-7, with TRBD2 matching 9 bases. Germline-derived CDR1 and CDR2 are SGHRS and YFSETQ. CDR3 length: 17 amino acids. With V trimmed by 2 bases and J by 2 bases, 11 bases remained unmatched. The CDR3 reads CASSLPSSGGIPYEQYF. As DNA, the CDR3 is TGCGCCAGCAGCTTACCCTCGAGCGGGGGGATCCCCTACGAGCAGTACTTC.

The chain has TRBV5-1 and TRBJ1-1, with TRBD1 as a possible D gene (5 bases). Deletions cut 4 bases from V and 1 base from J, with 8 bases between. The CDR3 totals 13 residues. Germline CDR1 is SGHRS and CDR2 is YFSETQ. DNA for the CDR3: TGCGCCAGCAGCCCAGGGTCGAACACTGAAGCTTTCTTT. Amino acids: CASSPGSNTEAFF.

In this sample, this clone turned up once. The CDR3 DNA sequence: TGTGCCAGCAGCATAGGACAGGCTTTTATCTATGGCTACACCTTC. Encoded protein: CASSIGQAFIYGYTF. The gene calls are TRBV7-9 and TRBJ1-2, with 7 bases aligning to TRBD1. Germline assignment: CDR1 SEHNR and CDR2 FQNEAQ (reference sequence). CDR3 length: 15 amino acids. The V gene end was trimmed by 5 bases and the J gene end by 4 bases; junction bases not matched to a gene: 10.

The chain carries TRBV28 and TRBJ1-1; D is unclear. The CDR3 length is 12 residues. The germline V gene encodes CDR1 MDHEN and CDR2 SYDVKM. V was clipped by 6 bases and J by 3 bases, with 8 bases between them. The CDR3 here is CASSSGYTEAFF. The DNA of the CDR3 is TGTGCCAGCAGCTCGGGGTACACTGAAGCTTTCTTT.

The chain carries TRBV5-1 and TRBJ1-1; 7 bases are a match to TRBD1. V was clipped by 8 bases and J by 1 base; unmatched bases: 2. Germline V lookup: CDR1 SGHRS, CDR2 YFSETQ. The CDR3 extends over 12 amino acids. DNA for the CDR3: TGCGCCAGTACAGGGGCGAACACTGAAGCTTTCTTT. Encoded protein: CASTGANTEAFF. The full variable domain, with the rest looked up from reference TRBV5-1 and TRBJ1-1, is KAGVTQTPRYLIKTRGQQVTLSCSPISGHRSVSWYQQTPGQGLQFLFEYFSETQRNKGNFPGRFSGRQFSNSRSEMNVSTLELGDSALYLCASTGANTEAFFGQGTRLTVV.

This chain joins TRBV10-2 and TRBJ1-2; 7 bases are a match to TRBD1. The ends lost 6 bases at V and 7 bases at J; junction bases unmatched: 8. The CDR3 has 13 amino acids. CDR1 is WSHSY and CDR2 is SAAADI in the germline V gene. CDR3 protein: CASSGQARGGYTF. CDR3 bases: TGCGCCAGCAGCGGACAGGCCCGTGGTGGCTACACCTTC.